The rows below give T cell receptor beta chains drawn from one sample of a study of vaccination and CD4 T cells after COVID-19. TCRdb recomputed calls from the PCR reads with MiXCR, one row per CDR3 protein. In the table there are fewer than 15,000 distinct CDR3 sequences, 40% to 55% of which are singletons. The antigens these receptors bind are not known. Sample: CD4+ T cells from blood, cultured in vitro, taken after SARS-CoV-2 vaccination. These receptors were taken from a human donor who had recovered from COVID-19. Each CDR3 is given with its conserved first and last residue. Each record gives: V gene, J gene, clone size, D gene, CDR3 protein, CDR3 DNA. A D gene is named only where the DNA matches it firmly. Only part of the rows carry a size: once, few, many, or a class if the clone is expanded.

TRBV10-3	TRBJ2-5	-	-	CAISESEPQETQYF	TGTGCCATCAGTGAGTCAGAGCCTCAAGAGACCCAGTACTTC
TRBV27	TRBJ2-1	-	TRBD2	CASRTSGRWSEQFF	TGTGCCAGCAGGACTAGCGGGAGGTGGAGTGAGCAGTTCTTC
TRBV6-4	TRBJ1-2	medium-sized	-	CASSAPRKNSETVYGYTF	TGTGCCAGCAGCGCACCGAGAAAAAACAGTGAAACTGTCTATGGCTACACCTTC
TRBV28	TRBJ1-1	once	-	CASHDRATEAFF	TGTGCCAGCCACGACCGCGCAACTGAAGCTTTCTTT
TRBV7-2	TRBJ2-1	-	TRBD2	CASSLARGDEQFF	TGTGCCAGCAGCTTAGCGCGGGGGGATGAGCAGTTCTTC
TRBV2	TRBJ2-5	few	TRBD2	CASSAQRAGAETQYF	TGTGCCAGCAGCGCCCAGCGAGCGGGAGCGGAGACCCAGTACTTC
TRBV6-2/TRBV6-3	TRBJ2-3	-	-	CASSPIGDSTDTQYF	TGTGCCAGCAGCCCTATCGGGGATAGCACAGATACGCAGTATTTT
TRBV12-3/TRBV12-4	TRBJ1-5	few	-	CASSFMQGNQPQHF	TGTGCCAGCAGTTTCATGCAGGGCAATCAGCCCCAGCATTTT
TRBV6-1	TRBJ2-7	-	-	CASSVGISYEQYF	TGTGCCAGCAGTGTTGGGATCTCCTACGAGCAGTACTTC
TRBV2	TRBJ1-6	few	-	CASRRQPHSPLHF	TGTGCCAGCAGGAGACAGCCTCATTCACCCCTCCACTTT
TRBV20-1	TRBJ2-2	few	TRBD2	CSARRAGTSGRVGELFF	TGCAGTGCTAGGAGGGCCGGGACTAGCGGGAGGGTCGGGGAGCTGTTTTTT
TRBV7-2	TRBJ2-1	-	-	CASSPRGSAHEQFF	TGTGCCAGCAGCCCCCGGGGCAGCGCGCATGAGCAGTTCTTC
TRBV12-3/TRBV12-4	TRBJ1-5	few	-	CASSLTAAQPQHF	TGTGCCAGCAGCCTGACTGCGGCTCAGCCCCAGCATTTT
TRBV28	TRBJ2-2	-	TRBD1	CASSLQGRELFF	TGTGCCAGCAGCTTACAGGGGAGGGAGCTGTTTTTT
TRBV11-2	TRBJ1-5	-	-	CASSPIAGASQPQHF	TGTGCCAGCAGCCCTATAGCTGGAGCAAGTCAGCCCCAGCATTTT
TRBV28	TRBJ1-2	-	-	CASSALPYGYTF	TGTGCCAGCAGTGCCCTGCCCTATGGCTACACCTTC
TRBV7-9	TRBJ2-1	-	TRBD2	CASRPSGSTYNEQFF	TGTGCCAGCAGGCCTAGCGGGAGCACCTACAATGAGCAGTTCTTC
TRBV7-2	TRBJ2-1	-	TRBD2	CASSLAGLAGGGGLQFF	TGTGCCAGCAGCTTAGCCGGACTAGCGGGAGGGGGAGGTTTGCAGTTCTTC
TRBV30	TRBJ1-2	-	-	CAWSTGIYGYTF	TGTGCCTGGAGTACAGGGATTTATGGCTACACCTTC
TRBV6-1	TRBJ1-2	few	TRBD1	CASSRAGTGNGYTF	TGTGCCAGCAGTCGCGCCGGGACAGGGAATGGCTACACCTTC
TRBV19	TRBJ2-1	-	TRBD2	CATKGLAGLNEQFF	TGTGCCACCAAGGGACTAGCGGGATTGAATGAGCAGTTCTTC
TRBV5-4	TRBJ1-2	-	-	CASSLAGVKGYTF	TGTGCCAGCAGCTTGGCCGGGGTTAAAGGCTACACCTTC
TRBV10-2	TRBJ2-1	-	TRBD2	CASSDPGLGSYNEQFF	TGCGCCAGCAGTGACCCGGGACTAGGTTCCTACAATGAGCAGTTCTTC
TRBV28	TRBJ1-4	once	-	CASRTLVREKLFF	TGTGCCAGCAGAACATTAGTCAGGGAAAAACTGTTTTTT
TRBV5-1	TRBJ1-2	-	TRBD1	CASSQTGGNYGYTF	TGCGCCAGCAGCCAGACAGGGGGCAACTATGGCTACACCTTC
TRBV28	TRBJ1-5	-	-	CASLTRGSQPQHF	TGTGCCAGCCTTACGAGGGGATCCCAGCCCCAGCATTTT
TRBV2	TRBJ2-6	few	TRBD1	CASSEGQGIGSGANVLTF	TGTGCCAGCAGTGAAGGACAGGGGATAGGCTCTGGGGCCAACGTCCTGACTTTC
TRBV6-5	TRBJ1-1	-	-	CASSYGGGADTEAFF	TGTGCCAGCAGTTACGGGGGGGGCGCGGACACTGAAGCTTTCTTT
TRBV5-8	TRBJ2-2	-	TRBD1	CASNDRDRGQVTGELFF	TGTGCCAGCAACGACCGGGACAGGGGCCAGGTCACCGGGGAGCTGTTTTTT
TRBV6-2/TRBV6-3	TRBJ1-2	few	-	CASSTDRLYGYTF	TGTGCCAGCAGCACCGACAGACTCTATGGCTACACCTTC
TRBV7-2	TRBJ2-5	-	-	CASSSNYIQETQYF	TGTGCCAGCAGCTCGAACTATATCCAAGAGACCCAGTACTTC
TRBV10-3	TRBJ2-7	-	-	CASSSLRGLYPEQYF	TGTGCCAGCAGTTCTCTTAGGGGCCTTTATCCCGAGCAGTACTTC
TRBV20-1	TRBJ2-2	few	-	CSAFRPTDITGELFF	TGCAGTGCCTTCCGGCCGACGGACATCACCGGGGAGCTGTTTTTT
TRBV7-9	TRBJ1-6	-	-	CASSRSGTENSPLHF	TGTGCCAGCAGTCGATCAGGGACCGAGAATTCACCCCTCCACTTT
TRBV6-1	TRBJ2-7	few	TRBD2	CASRTTSGTTRYEQYF	TGTGCCAGCAGGACCACTAGCGGAACGACCCGATACGAGCAGTACTTC
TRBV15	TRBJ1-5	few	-	CATSRDRTEAQPQHF	TGTGCCACCAGCAGAGATCGGACCGAGGCTCAGCCCCAGCATTTT
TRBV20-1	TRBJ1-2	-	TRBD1	CSAPTTGGSYGYTF	TGCAGTGCTCCTACTACAGGGGGTAGCTATGGCTACACCTTC
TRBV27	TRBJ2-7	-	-	CASSLQIGSAYEQYF	TGTGCCAGCAGTTTGCAAATCGGGTCAGCCTACGAGCAGTACTTC
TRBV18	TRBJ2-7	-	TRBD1	CASSHPTGRGDYEQYF	TGTGCCAGCTCACACCCGACAGGGAGAGGGGACTACGAGCAGTACTTC
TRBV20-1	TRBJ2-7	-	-	CSVKLNYEQYF	TGCAGTGTTAAACTAAACTACGAGCAGTACTTC
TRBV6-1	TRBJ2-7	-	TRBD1	CASSRGGSSYEQYF	TGTGCCAGCAGTCGAGGGGGCAGCTCCTACGAGCAGTACTTC
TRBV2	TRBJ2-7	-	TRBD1	CASNPGTGSYEQYF	TGTGCCAGCAACCCCGGGACAGGGTCTTACGAGCAGTACTTC
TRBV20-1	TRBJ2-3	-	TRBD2	CSATTSGSAQLDTQYF	TGCAGTGCTACAACTAGCGGGAGTGCTCAGCTAGATACGCAGTATTTT
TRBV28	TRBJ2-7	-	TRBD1	CASSSSGTGKDEQYF	TGTGCCAGCAGTTCCTCCGGGACAGGCAAAGACGAGCAGTACTTC
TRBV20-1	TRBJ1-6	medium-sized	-	CSAPTGTGNSPLHF	TGCAGTGCTCCTACCGGGACTGGTAATTCACCCCTCCACTTT
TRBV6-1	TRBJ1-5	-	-	CASTGGVLRNQPQHF	TGTGCCAGCACCGGGGGCGTATTGAGGAATCAGCCCCAGCATTTT
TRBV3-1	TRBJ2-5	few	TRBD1	CASSPNRGQETQYF	TGTGCCAGCAGCCCTAACAGGGGCCAAGAGACCCAGTACTTC
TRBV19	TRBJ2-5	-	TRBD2	CASSKEGGLGETQYF	TGTGCCAGTAGTAAGGAGGGAGGGTTAGGAGAGACCCAGTACTTC
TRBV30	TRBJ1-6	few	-	CAWSRTVNNSPLHF	TGTGCCTGGAGCCGGACAGTGAATAATTCACCCCTCCACTTT
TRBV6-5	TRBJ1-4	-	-	CASSYSPAGGGEKLFF	TGTGCCAGCAGTTACTCCCCCGCGGGGGGTGGTGAAAAACTGTTTTTT
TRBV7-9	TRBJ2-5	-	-	CASSLVETQYF	TGTGCCAGCAGCTTGGTAGAGACCCAGTACTTC
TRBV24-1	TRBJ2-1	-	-	CATTSSVGDSYNEQFF	TGTGCCACCACCTCCTCGGTCGGGGACTCCTACAATGAGCAGTTCTTC
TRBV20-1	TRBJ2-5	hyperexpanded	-	CSAGDDGGTGETQYF	TGCAGTGCGGGGGACGACGGAGGGACTGGGGAGACCCAGTACTTC
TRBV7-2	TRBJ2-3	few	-	CASSPGRVTDTQYF	TGTGCCAGCAGCCCGGGACGGGTTACAGATACGCAGTATTTT
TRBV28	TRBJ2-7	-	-	CASSSSMTYEQYF	TGTGCCAGCAGTTCCAGTATGACCTACGAGCAGTACTTC